Listed below are T cell receptor beta chains from one sample, sequenced in a study of CD8+ T cells in alopecia areata. The method was immunoSEQ multiplex PCR; TCRdb's version includes in-frame clones alone and lacks a portion of them. The table has a few hundred thousand clones, over 40% seen once. The sequencing used CD4+ T cells sorted from blood, collected at approximately week 36, from a patient treated with tofacitinib. Receptors were obtained from a human donor with alopecia areata. CDR3s include the opening cysteine and the closing phenylalanine or tryptophan. D genes are given only for firm matches. Not every row has a clone size; where given, it reads once, few, many or a size class.

>TRBJ1-5|TRBD1|NA|TRBV10-3
CAISETGTGVNQPQHF
TGTGCCATCAGTGAGACGGGTACAGGGGTTAATCAGCCCCAGCATTTT
>TRBJ2-1|TRBD2|NA|TRBV18
CASSPQTLAAYNEQFF
TGTGCCAGCTCACCTCAGACCCTAGCGGCATACAATGAGCAGTTCTTC
>TRBJ2-3|TRBD1|NA|TRBV29-1
CSGGTGADTQYF
TGCAGCGGGGGGACAGGGGCAGATACGCAGTATTTT
>TRBJ2-3|TRBD2|few|TRBV4-3
CASSQGLLAGGHTDTQYF
TGCGCCAGCAGCCAAGGTTTACTAGCGGGCGGGCACACAGATACGCAGTATTTT
>TRBJ2-3|TRBD2|NA|TRBV30
CAWSGTSPAPGDTQYF
TGTGCCTGGAGTGGGACTAGTCCAGCCCCGGGAGATACGCAGTATTTT
>TRBJ1-1|NA|NA|TRBV25-1
CASSRSQGGLNTEAFF
TGTGCCAGCAGTAGGAGTCAAGGGGGGTTGAACACTGAAGCTTTCTTT
>TRBJ2-7|NA|NA|TRBV29-1
CSVQSSYEQYF
TGCAGCGTCCAGTCTTCCTACGAGCAGTACTTC
>TRBJ2-5|NA|NA|TRBV10-3
CAISGGAAQETQYF
TGTGCCATCAGTGGCGGCGCGGCCCAAGAGACCCAGTACTTC
>TRBJ2-1|NA|NA|TRBV7-9
CASSPPWRWGEFF
TGTGCCAGCAGCCCCCCTTGGAGGTGGGGTGAGTTCTTC
>TRBJ2-7|NA|NA|TRBV5-4
CASSSGVRPPYEQYF
TGTGCCAGCAGCTCGGGAGTAAGGCCCCCCTACGAGCAGTACTTC
>TRBJ2-6|NA|few|TRBV2
CASRRREPGANVLTF
TGTGCCAGCCGCCGGAGGGAGCCGGGGGCCAACGTCCTGACTTTC
>TRBJ2-3|TRBD1|few|TRBV7-2
CASSLSRDRGLDTQYF
TGTGCCAGCAGCTTGTCCCGGGACAGGGGTTTAGATACGCAGTATTTT
>TRBJ2-5|NA|NA|TRBV6-6
CASSYSIPSQETQYF
TGTGCCAGCAGTTACTCGATTCCCTCCCAAGAGACCCAGTACTTC
>TRBJ2-5|NA|once|TRBV6-6
CASRDWGVVETQYF
TGTGCCAGCAGAGACTGGGGAGTAGTCGAGACCCAGTACTTC
>TRBJ1-5|NA|NA|TRBV6-6
CASSQAGDNQPQHF
TGTGCCAGCAGCCAAGCAGGGGACAATCAGCCCCAGCATTTT
>TRBJ1-1|TRBD1|NA|TRBV29-1
CSVRLAGGGEAFF
TGCAGCGTTAGACTGGCAGGGGGCGGTGAAGCTTTCTTT
>TRBJ2-6|TRBD1|NA|TRBV27
CASTNGPGTGGIAGANVLTF
TGTGCCAGCACCAACGGACCCGGGACAGGGGGCATTGCCGGGGCCAACGTCCTGACTTTC
>TRBJ2-3|TRBD2|few|TRBV11-2
CASSPSGRGNTQYF
TGTGCCAGCAGCCCTAGCGGGAGAGGAAATACGCAGTATTTT
>TRBJ1-1|TRBD1|once|TRBV15
CATSRTMDRANTEAFF
TGTGCCACCAGCAGAACAATGGACAGGGCAAACACTGAAGCTTTCTTT
>TRBJ1-4|NA|NA|TRBV14
CASSPDHLAEKLFF
TGTGCCAGCAGCCCCGACCACCTTGCAGAAAAACTGTTTTTT
>TRBJ2-1|TRBD2|NA|TRBV11-3
CASSLASSGYNEQFF
TGTGCCAGCAGCTTAGCGTCTAGCGGCTACAATGAGCAGTTCTTC
>TRBJ1-6|TRBD1|NA|TRBV4-2
CASSHQGGNNSPLHF
TGTGCCAGCAGCCACCAGGGGGGTAATAATTCACCCCTCCACTTT
>TRBJ2-7|NA|few|TRBV29-1
CSVVSGLKTTGSYEQYF
TGCAGCGTTGTAAGCGGCCTTAAAACAACGGGATCCTACGAGCAGTACTTC
>TRBJ1-2|NA|NA|TRBV5-4
CASSPNPGLNYGYTF
TGTGCCAGCAGCCCGAACCCTGGTCTTAACTATGGCTACACCTTC
>TRBJ1-1|NA|NA|TRBV6-5
CASSFGRRAFF
TGTGCCAGCAGTTTTGGTCGGCGGGCTTTCTTT
>TRBJ1-2|TRBD1|few|TRBV2
CASSVESRQGAYGYTF
TGTGCCAGCAGTGTAGAGTCTAGACAGGGGGCCTATGGCTACACCTTC
>TRBJ2-5|NA|NA|TRBV28
CASSELQGAQETQYF
TGTGCCAGCAGCGAGCTACAGGGAGCCCAAGAGACCCAGTACTTC
>TRBJ1-1|NA|NA|TRBV27
CASRVYEDTEAFF
TGTGCCAGCAGGGTGTATGAGGACACTGAAGCTTTCTTT
>TRBJ2-5|NA|NA|TRBV5-1
CASSLSRTEETQYF
TGCGCCAGCAGCTTGTCGCGGACAGAAGAGACCCAGTACTTC
>TRBJ2-3|NA|NA|TRBV9
CASSVEARGDTQYF
TGTGCCAGCAGCGTAGAGGCTAGAGGAGATACGCAGTATTTT
>TRBJ2-7|NA|few|TRBV7-9
CASSFKGVEQYF
TGTGCCAGCAGCTTTAAGGGCGTCGAGCAGTACTTC
>TRBJ2-1|NA|NA|TRBV7-2
CASSQRYNEQFF
TGTGCCAGCAGCCAGCGTTACAATGAGCAGTTCTTC
>TRBJ1-2|NA|few|TRBV6-5
CASSTSPRGNYGYTF
TGTGCCAGCAGTACCTCCCCCAGGGGTAACTATGGCTACACCTTC
>TRBJ2-7|NA|few|TRBV6-1
CASSEGFSYEQYF
TGTGCCAGCAGTGAAGGGTTTTCCTACGAGCAGTACTTC
>TRBJ2-3|NA|NA|TRBV25-1
CASSDPTSTDTQYF
TGTGCCAGCAGTGATCCCACTAGCACAGATACGCAGTATTTT
>TRBJ2-3|TRBD1|NA|TRBV30
CAWSPWDRGTDTQYF
TGTGCCTGGAGCCCGTGGGACAGAGGCACAGATACGCAGTATTTT
>TRBJ2-7|NA|few|TRBV7-2
CASSVTSGEQYF
TGTGCCAGCAGCGTGACTAGTGGAGAGCAGTACTTC
>TRBJ2-4|NA|NA|TRBV7-9
CASSVLSLAKNIQYF
TGTGCCAGCAGCGTACTATCCTTAGCCAAAAACATTCAGTACTTC
>TRBJ2-3|NA|NA|TRBV7-3
CASSISPRESDTQYF
TGTGCCAGCAGCATCTCCCCGCGGGAATCAGATACGCAGTATTTT
>TRBJ2-1|TRBD2|NA|TRBV9
CASRPDFGKRGNEQFF
TGTGCCAGCAGACCCGACTTTGGGAAGCGGGGCAATGAGCAGTTCTTC
>TRBJ2-1|NA|NA|TRBV18
CASSPDSPSKFF
TGTGCCAGCTCACCTGACAGCCCATCTAAGTTCTTC
>TRBJ2-7|NA|few|TRBV19
CASSIAGTLYEQYF
TGTGCCAGTAGTATAGCCGGGACTCTCTACGAGCAGTACTTC